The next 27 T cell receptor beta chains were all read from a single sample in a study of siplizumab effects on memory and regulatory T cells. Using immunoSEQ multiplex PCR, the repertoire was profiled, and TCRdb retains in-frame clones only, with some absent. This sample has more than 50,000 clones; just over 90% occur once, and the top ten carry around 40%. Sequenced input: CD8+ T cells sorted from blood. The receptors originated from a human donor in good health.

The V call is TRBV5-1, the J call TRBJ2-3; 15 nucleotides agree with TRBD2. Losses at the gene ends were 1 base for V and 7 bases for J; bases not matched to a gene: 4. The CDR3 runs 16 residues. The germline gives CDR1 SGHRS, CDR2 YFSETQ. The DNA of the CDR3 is TGCGCCAGCAGCTTGAGGACTAGCGGGAGGGTGTATACGCAGTATTTT. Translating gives CASSLRTSGRVYTQYF.

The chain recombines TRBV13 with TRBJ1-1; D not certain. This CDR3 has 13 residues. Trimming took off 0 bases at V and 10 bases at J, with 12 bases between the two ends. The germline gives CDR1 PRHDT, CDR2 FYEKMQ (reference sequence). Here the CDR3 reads CASSLGARLGAFF. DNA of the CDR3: TGTGCCAGCAGCTTAGGTGCCCGGTTGGGAGCTTTCTTT.

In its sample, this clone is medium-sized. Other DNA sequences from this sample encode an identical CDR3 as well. The CDR3 sequence: CASSSRLAGGTDTQYF. The CDR3 nucleotides are TGTGCCAGCAGTTCGAGACTAGCGGGGGGCACAGATACGCAGTATTTT. The genes are TRBV27 and TRBJ2-3, with 12 positions matching TRBD2. CDR1 and CDR2 (germline): MNHEY, SMNVEV (reference sequence). V was clipped by 4 bases and J by 1 base; unmatched bases: 3. The CDR3 is made up of 16 amino acids.

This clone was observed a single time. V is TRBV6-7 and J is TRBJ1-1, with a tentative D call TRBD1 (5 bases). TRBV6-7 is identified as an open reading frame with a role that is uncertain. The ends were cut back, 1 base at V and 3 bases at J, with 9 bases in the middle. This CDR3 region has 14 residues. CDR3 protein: CASSYCGTDTEAFF. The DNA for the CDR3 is TGTGCCAGCAGTTACTGCGGGACGGACACTGAAGCTTTCTTT.

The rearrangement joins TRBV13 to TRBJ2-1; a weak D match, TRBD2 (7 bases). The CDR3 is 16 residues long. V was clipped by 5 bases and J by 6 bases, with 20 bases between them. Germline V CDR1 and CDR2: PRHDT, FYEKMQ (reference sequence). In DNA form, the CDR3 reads TGTGCCAGCAGCACGAAAGGGGGGCGGGAGCTCAATGAGCAGTTCTTC. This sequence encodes CASSTKGGRELNEQFF.

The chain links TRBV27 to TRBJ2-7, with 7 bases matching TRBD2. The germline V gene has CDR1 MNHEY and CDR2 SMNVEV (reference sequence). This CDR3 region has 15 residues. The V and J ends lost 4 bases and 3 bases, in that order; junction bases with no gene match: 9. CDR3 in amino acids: CASSWRSSGFYEQYF. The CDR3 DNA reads TGTGCCAGCAGTTGGCGGTCTAGCGGCTTCTACGAGCAGTACTTC.

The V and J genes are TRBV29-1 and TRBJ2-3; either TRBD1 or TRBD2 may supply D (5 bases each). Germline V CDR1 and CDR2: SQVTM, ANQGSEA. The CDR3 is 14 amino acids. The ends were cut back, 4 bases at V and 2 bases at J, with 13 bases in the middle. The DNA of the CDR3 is TGCAGCGTTGCTGGGGGACGATACACAGATACGCAGTATTTT. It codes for CSVAGGRYTDTQYF.

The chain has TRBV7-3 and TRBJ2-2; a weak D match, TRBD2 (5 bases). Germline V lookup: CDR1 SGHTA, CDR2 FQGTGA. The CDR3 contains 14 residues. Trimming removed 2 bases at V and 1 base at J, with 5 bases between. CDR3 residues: CASSLGLNTGELFF. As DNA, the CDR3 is TGTGCCAGCAGCTTAGGACTGAACACCGGGGAGCTGTTTTTT.

The CDR3 loop reads CASKLGDNEQYF. CDR3 in DNA: TGTGCCAGCAAATTAGGGGACAACGAGCAGTACTTC. This chain connects TRBV6-1 to TRBJ2-7; possible D gene TRBD1, 6 bases. Germline V gives CDR1 MNHNS, CDR2 SASEGT. The CDR3 sequence is 12 residues long. The V and J ends lost 7 bases and 5 bases respectively, with 12 bases between them.

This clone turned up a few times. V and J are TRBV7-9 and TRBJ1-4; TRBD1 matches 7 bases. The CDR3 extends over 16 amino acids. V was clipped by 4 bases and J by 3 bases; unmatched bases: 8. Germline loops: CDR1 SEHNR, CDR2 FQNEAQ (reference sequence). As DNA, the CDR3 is TGTGCCAGCAGCTCCACAGGGGATGGACCTAATGAAAAACTGTTTTTT. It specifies CASSSTGDGPNEKLFF.

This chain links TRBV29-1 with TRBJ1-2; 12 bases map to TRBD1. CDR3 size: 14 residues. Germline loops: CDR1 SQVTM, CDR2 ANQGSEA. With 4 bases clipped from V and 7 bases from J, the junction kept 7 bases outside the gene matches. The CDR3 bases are TGCAGCGTTGGTAAGGGACAGGGGGCGTTTGGCTACACCTTC. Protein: CSVGKGQGAFGYTF.

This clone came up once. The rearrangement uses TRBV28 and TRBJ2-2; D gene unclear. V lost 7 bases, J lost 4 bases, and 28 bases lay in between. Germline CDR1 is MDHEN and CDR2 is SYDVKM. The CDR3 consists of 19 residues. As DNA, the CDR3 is TGTGCCAGCACCTCTAGGTCCGCCGTAATCGCCCGTTTCACCGGGGAGCTGTTTTTT. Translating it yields CASTSRSAVIARFTGELFF. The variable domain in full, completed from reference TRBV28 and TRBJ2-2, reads DVKVTQSSRYLVKRTGEKVFLECVQDMDHENMFWYRQDPGLGLRLIYFSYDVKMKEKGDIPEGYSVSREKKERFSLILESASTNQTSMYLCASTSRSAVIARFTGELFFGEGSRLTVL.

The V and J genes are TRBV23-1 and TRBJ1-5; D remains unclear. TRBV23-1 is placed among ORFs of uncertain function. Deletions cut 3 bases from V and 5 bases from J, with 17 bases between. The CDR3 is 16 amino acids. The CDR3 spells CASSHPGPFAHQPQHF. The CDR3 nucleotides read TGCGCCAGCAGTCATCCGGGTCCCTTCGCCCATCAGCCCCAGCATTTT.

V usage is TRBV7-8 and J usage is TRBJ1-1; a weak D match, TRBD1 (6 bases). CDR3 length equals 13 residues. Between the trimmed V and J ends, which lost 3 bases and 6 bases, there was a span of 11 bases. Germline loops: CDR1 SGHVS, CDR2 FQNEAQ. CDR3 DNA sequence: TGTGCCAGCAGCTTTACAGGGTTCTCTGAAGCTTTCTTT. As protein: CASSFTGFSEAFF.

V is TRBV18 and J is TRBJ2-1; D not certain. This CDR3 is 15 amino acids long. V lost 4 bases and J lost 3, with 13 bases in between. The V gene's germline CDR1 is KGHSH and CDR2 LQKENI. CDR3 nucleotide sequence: TGTGCCAGCTCACTGTCCCGTGGGAACTACAATGAGCAGTTCTTC. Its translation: CASSLSRGNYNEQFF.

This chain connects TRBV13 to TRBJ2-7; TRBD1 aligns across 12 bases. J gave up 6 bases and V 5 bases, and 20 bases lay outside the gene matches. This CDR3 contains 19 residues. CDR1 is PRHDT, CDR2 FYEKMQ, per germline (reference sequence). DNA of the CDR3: TGTGCCAGCAGCCCGAGTCGGCCCCCGGGACAGGGGGCGGGGGGCGAGCAGTACTTC. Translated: CASSPSRPPGQGAGGEQYF.

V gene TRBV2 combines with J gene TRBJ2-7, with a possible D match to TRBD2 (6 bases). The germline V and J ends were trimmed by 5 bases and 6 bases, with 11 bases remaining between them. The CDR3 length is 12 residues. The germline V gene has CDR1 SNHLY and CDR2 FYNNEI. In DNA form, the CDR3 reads TGTGCCAGCAGTCGGGGGAGAACCGAGCAGTACTTC. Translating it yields CASSRGRTEQYF.

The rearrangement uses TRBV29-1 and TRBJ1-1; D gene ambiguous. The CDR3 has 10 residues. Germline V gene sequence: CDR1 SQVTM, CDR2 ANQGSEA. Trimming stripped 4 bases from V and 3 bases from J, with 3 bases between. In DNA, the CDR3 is TGCAGCGTTGGGGACACTGAAGCTTTCTTT. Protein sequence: CSVGDTEAFF.

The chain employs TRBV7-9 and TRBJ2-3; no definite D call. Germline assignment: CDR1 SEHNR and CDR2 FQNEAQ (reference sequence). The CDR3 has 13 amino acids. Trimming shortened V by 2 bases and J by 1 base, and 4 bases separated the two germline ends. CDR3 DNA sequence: TGTGCCAGCAGCTTACTGGGCACAGATACGCAGTATTTT. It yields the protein CASSLLGTDTQYF.

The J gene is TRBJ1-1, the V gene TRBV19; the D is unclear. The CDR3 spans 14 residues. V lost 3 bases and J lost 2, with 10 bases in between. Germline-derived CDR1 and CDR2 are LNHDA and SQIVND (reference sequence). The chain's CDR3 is CASSMMWGNTEAFF. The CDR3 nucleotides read TGTGCCAGTAGTATGATGTGGGGAAACACTGAAGCTTTCTTT.

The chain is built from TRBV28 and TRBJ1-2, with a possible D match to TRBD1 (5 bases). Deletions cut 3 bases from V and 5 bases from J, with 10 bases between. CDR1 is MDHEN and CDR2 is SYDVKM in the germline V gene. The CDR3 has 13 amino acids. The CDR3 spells CASSLAGTYGYTF. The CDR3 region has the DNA TGTGCCAGCAGTTTGGCCGGGACGTATGGCTACACCTTC.

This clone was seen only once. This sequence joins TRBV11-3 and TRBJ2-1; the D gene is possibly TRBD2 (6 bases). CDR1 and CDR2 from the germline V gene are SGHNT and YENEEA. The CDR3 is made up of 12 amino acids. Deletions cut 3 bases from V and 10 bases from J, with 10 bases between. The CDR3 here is CASSLRDQEQFF. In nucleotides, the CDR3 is TGTGCCAGCAGCTTGCGGGATCAGGAGCAGTTCTTC.

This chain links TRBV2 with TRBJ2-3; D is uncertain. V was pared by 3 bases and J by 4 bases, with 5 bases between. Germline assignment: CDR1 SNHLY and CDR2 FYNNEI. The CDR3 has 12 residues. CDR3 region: CASSERPDTQYF. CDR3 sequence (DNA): TGTGCCAGCAGTGAGCGGCCAGATACGCAGTATTTT. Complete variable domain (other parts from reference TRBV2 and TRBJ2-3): EPEVTQTPSHQVTQMGQEVILRCVPISNHLYFYWYRQILGQKVEFLVSFYNNEISEKSEIFDDQFSVERPDGSNFTLKIRSTKLEDSAMYFCASSERPDTQYFGPGTRLTVL.

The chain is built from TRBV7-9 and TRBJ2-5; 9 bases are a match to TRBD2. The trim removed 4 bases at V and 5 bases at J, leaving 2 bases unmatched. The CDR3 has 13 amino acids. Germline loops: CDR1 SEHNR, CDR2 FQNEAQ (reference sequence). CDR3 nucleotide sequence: TGTGCCAGCAGCTCAGGACTAGCGGAGACCCAGTACTTC. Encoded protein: CASSSGLAETQYF.

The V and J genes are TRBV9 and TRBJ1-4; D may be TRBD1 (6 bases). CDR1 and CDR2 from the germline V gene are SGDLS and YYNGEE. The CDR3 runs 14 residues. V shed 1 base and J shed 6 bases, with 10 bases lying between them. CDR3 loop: CASSVSGVDEKLFF. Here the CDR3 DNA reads TGTGCCAGCAGCGTATCAGGGGTGGATGAAAAACTGTTTTTT.

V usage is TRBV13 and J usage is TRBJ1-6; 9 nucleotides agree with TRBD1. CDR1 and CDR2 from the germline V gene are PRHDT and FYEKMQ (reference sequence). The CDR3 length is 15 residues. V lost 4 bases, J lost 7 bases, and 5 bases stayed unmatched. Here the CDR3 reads CASSSRTGANSPLHF. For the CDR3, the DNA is TGTGCCAGCAGCTCCCGGACAGGGGCCAATTCACCCCTCCACTTT.

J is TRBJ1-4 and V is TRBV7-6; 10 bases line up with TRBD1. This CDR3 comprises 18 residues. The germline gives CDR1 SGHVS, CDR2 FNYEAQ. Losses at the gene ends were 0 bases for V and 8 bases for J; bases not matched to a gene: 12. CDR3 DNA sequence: TGTGCCAGCAGCTTAGCCGTCAAACCGGGACAGGGGTCCGAAAAACTGTTTTTT. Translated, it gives CASSLAVKPGQGSEKLFF.